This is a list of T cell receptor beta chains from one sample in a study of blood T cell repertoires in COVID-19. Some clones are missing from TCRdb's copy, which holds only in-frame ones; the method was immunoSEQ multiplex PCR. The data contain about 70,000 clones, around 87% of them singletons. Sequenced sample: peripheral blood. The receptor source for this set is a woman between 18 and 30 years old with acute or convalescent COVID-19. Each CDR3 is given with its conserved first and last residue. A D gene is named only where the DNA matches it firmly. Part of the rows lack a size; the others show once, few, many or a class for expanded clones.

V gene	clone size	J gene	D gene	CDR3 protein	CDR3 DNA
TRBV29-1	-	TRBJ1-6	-	CSVRTGSESPLHF	TGCAGCGTTAGAACAGGGTCGGAGTCACCCCTCCACTTT
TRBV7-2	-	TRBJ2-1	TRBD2	CASSLGTSGSNEQFF	TGTGCCAGCAGCTTAGGGACTAGCGGGAGTAATGAGCAGTTCTTC
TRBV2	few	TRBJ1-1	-	CASSQTMGLANTEAFF	TGTGCCAGCAGTCAAACGATGGGCCTCGCGAACACTGAAGCTTTCTTT
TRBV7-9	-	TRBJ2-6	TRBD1	CASSSTGAGANVLTF	TGTGCCAGCAGCTCGACAGGGGCTGGGGCCAACGTCCTGACTTTC
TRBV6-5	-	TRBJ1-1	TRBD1	CATRDRAINTEAFF	TGTGCCACCAGGGACAGGGCGATAAACACTGAAGCTTTCTTT
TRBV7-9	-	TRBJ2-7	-	CASSLAGGNGVPYEQYF	TGTGCCAGCAGCTTAGCGGGTGGTAATGGAGTTCCCTACGAGCAGTACTTC
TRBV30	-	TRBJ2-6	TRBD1	CAWRLPGQGSTGANVLTF	TGTGCCTGGAGGCTCCCGGGACAGGGGAGTACTGGGGCCAACGTCCTGACTTTC
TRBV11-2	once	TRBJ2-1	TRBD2	CASSRRSGGARDEQFF	TGTGCCAGCAGCCGCCGTAGCGGGGGGGCGCGGGATGAGCAGTTCTTC
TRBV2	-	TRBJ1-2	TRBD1	CASRGYRGPSYGYTF	TGTGCCAGCAGGGGATACAGGGGGCCTAGCTATGGCTACACCTTC
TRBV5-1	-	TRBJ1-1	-	CASSLSARGGTEAFF	TGCGCCAGCAGCTTGAGTGCCAGGGGTGGCACTGAAGCTTTCTTT
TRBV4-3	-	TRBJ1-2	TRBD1	CASSQNTGGHGYTF	TGCGCCAGCAGCCAAAATACAGGGGGCCATGGCTACACCTTC
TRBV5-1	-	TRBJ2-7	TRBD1	CASSWDRGRYEQYF	TGCGCCAGCAGCTGGGACAGGGGACGCTACGAGCAGTACTTC
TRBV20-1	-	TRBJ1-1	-	CSASTGPMNTEAFF	TGCAGTGCTAGTACAGGCCCCATGAACACTGAAGCTTTCTTT
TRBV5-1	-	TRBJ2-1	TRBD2	CASSLALAGMAGQDEQFF	TGCGCCAGCAGCTTGGCCCTAGCGGGAATGGCGGGTCAAGATGAGCAGTTCTTC
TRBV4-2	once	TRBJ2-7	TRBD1	CASSQDLWTGYEQYF	TGTGCCAGCAGCCAAGATCTCTGGACAGGTTACGAGCAGTACTTC
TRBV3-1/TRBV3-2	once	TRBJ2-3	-	CASSPEEGGTDTQYF	TGTGCCAGCAGCCCAGAAGAGGGTGGAACAGATACGCAGTATTTT
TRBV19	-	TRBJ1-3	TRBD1	CASRQGKASGNTIYF	TGTGCCAGCAGACAGGGGAAAGCATCTGGAAACACCATATATTTT
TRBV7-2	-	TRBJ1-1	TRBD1	CASSQRQGDTEAFF	TGTGCCAGCAGTCAACGACAGGGCGACACTGAAGCTTTCTTT
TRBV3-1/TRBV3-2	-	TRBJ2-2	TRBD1	CASSQERGRGSTGELFF	TGTGCCAGCAGCCAAGAACGGGGCAGGGGGTCCACCGGGGAGCTGTTTTTT
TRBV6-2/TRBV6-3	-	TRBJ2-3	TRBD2	CASSPRVAGADTQYF	TGTGCCAGCAGTCCCCGGGTAGCGGGAGCAGATACGCAGTATTTT
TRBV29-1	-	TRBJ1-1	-	CSVIWGGTEAFF	TGCAGCGTTATCTGGGGGGGCACTGAAGCTTTCTTT
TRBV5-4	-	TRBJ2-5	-	CASSFRLGGRRETQYF	TGTGCCAGCAGCTTTCGCCTGGGGGGGCGAAGGGAGACCCAGTACTTC
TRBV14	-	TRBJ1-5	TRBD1	CASSRQGGNQPQHF	TGTGCCAGCAGCCGACAGGGTGGCAATCAGCCCCAGCATTTT
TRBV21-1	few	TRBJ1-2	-	CASRGDRAGLYGYTF	TGTGCCAGCAGGGGGGACAGGGCTGGACTCTATGGCTACACCTTC